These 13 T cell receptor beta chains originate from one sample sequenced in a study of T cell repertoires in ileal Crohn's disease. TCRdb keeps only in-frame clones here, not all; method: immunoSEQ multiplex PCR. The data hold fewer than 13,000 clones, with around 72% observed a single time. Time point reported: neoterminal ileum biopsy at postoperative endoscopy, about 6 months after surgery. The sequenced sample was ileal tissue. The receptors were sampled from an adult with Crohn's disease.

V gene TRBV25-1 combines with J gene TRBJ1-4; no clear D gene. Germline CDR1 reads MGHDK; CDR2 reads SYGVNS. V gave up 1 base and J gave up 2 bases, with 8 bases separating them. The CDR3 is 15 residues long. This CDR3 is CASSESGKTNEKLFF. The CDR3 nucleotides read TGTGCCAGCAGTGAATCCGGGAAGACTAATGAAAAACTGTTTTTT.

CDR3 residues: CASSSDLSGGRAEQYF. DNA for the CDR3: TGTGCCAGTAGTTCCGACTTAAGCGGGGGAAGGGCCGAGCAGTACTTC. The chain combines TRBV19 with TRBJ2-7; 8 bases line up with TRBD2. CDR1 LNHDA and CDR2 SQIVND come from the germline V gene (reference sequence). The CDR3 totals 16 residues. V lost 5 bases to trimming and J lost 6 bases; unmatched junction nucleotides: 15.

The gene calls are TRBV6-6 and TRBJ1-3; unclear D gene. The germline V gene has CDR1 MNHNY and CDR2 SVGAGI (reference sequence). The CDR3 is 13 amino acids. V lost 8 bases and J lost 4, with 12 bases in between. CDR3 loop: CASAPGGGNTIYF. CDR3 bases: TGTGCCAGCGCGCCGGGTGGAGGAAACACCATATATTTT.

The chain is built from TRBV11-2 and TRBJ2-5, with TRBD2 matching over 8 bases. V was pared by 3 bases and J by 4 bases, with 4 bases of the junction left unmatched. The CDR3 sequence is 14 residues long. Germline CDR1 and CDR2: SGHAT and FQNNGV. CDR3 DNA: TGTGCCAGCAGCTTCCGGGGGGGCCGAGAGACCCAGTACTTC. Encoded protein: CASSFRGGRETQYF.

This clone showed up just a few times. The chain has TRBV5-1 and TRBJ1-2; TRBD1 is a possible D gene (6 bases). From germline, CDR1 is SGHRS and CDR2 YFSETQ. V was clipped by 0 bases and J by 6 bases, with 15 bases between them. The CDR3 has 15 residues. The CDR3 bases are TGCGCCAGCAGCTTGGCCCCCGGGACACCGAATGGCTACACCTTC. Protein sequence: CASSLAPGTPNGYTF.

The CDR3 DNA follows: TGTGCCAGCAGTGAAGGACAGGAGAATTCACCCCTCCACTTT. Translated, it gives CASSEGQENSPLHF. The chain employs TRBV6-1 and TRBJ1-6, with a tentative D call TRBD1 (6 bases). V lost 1 base and J 7 bases, leaving 8 bases between the germline ends. This CDR3 has 14 residues. In germline, CDR1 is MNHNS, CDR2 SASEGT.

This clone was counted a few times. The CDR3 nucleotides are TGTGCCAGCAGCTTTGACAGTCAGGCCACTGAAGCTTTCTTT. Protein: CASSFDSQATEAFF. The chain employs TRBV5-4 and TRBJ1-1, with D perhaps matching TRBD1 (5 bases). Deletions cut 2 bases from V and 4 bases from J, with 12 bases between. Germline-derived CDR1 and CDR2 are SGHNT and YYREEE (reference sequence). The CDR3 totals 14 residues. The whole variable domain, remainder taken from reference TRBV5-4 and TRBJ1-1, is ETGVTQSPTHLIKTRGQQVTLRCSSQSGHNTVSWYQQALGQGPQFIFQYYREEENGRGNFPPRFSGLQFPNYSSELNVNALELDDSALYLCASSFDSQATEAFFGQGTRLTVV.

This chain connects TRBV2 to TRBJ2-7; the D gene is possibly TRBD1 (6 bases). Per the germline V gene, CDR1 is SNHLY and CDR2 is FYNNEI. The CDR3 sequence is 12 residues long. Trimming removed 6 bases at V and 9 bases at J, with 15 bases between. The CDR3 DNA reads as TGTGCCAGCAGACCCACAGGGAGCGGGCAGTACTTC. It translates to CASRPTGSGQYF.

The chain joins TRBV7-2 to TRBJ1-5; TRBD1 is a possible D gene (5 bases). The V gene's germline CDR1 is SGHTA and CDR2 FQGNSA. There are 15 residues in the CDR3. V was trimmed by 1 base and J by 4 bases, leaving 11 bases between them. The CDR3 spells CASSLVVDSNQPQHF. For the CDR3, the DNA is TGTGCCAGCAGCTTAGTCGTAGACAGTAATCAGCCCCAGCATTTT.

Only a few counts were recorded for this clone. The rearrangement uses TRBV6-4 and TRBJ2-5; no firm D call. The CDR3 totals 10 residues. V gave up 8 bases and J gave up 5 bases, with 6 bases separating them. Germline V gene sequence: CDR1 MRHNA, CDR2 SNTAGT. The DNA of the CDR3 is TGTGCCAGCCGGCGGGAGACCCAGTACTTC. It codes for CASRRETQYF.

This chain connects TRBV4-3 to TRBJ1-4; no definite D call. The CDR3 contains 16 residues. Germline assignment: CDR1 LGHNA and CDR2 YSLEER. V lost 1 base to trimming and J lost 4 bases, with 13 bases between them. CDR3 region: CASSQAQATDNEKLFF. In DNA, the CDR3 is TGCGCCAGCAGCCAAGCTCAGGCCACAGATAATGAAAAACTGTTTTTT.

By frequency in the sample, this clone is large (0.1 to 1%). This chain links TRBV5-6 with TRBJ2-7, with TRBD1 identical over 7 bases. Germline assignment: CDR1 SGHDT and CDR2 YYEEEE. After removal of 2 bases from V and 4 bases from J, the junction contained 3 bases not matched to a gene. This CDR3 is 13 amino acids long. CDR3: CASSLQTGYEQYF. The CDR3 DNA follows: TGTGCCAGCAGCTTACAGACAGGGTACGAGCAGTACTTC.

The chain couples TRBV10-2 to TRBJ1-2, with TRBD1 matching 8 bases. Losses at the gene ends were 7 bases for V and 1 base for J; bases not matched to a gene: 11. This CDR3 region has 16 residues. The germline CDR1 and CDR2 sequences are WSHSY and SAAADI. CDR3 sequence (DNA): TGCGCCAGCAAAGGAGACAGGGGACACCTTAACTATGGCTACACCTTC. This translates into CASKGDRGHLNYGYTF.